This T cell receptor (beta chain) stems from a study of beta chain features in type 1 diabetes. About the study: The number of sorted cells examined across all samples was around 110 million.

The whole isolated RNA underwent reverse transcription, so sequencing captured expressed TCRB transcripts. Sequencing was performed with immunoSEQ multiplex PCR; in TCRdb, only in-frame clones are kept and a portion is missing. The top ten clones hold around 0.02% of a sample with approximately 400,000 clones, about 15% of them seen once. The CDR3 consists of 16 residues. Germline V lookup: CDR1 LNHDA, CDR2 SQIVND (reference sequence). A note on this clone: The junction departs from the called germline gene at one end, perhaps through a read error.

The V gene is TRBV19, the J gene TRBJ2-1; TRBD2 aligns across 10 bases. This sequence originates from a woman under 30 in good health. Sequencing was done on a sample of naive CD4+ T cells from blood. CDR3: CASRPQLAGSFNEQFF. Here the CDR3 DNA reads TGTGCCAGTAGACCCCAACTAGCGGGGTCCTTCAATGAGCAGTTCTTC. Filled out from reference TRBV19 and TRBJ2-1, the complete variable domain reads DGGITQSPKYLFRKEGQNVTLSCEQNLNHDAMYWYRQDPGQGLRLIYYSQIVNDFQKGDIAEGYSVSREKKESFPLTVTSAQKNPTAFYLCASRPQLAGSFNEQFFGPGTRLTVL.